What follows are 15 T cell receptor beta chains derived from one specimen sequenced in a study of T cell responses to AZD1222 COVID-19 vaccine. Produced via immunoSEQ multiplex PCR; TCRdb's table is partial and in-frame only. In the table there are about 190,000 clones, around 90% of which are singletons. The starting material was peripheral blood, obtained on day 0 of AZD1222 vaccination. The receptors originated from an adult in good health.

Concerning this clone itself: The junction does not match germline at one end; this may be a read error. The chain joins TRBV7-9 to TRBJ1-2; D might be TRBD1 (5 bases). This CDR3 has 14 amino acids. Per germline, CDR1 SEHNR and CDR2 FQNEAQ (reference sequence). The CDR3 loop is CASNLGDGSDGYTF. CDR3 bases: TGTGCCAGCAACTTAGGGGACGGGAGCGATGGCTACACCTTC.

This chain joins TRBV4-3 and TRBJ2-1; TRBD1 agrees at 10 bases. The germline V gene encodes CDR1 LGHNA and CDR2 YSLEER. The CDR3 runs 13 residues. Unmatched junction bases numbered 3, after V lost 1 base and J lost 12 bases. CDR3 amino acids: CASSQGTGGRQFF. The CDR3 bases are TGCGCCAGCAGCCAAGGGACAGGGGGTAGGCAGTTCTTC.

This chain uses TRBV28 with TRBJ2-3; TRBD2 aligns across 11 bases. The CDR3 covers 16 residues. Trimming took 3 bases from V and 5 from J; bases not matched to a gene: 7. The germline gives CDR1 MDHEN, CDR2 SYDVKM. The CDR3 reads CASSLMTSGIIDTQYF. In DNA form, the CDR3 reads TGTGCCAGCAGTTTGATGACTAGCGGGATCATAGATACGCAGTATTTT.

This clone came up a few times. The CDR3 sequence: CASSQVLVINNEQFF. As DNA, the CDR3 is TGCGCCAGCAGCCAAGTTCTAGTGATCAACAATGAGCAGTTCTTC. The rearrangement joins TRBV4-1 to TRBJ2-1; D is unresolved. CDR3 length: 15 residues. CDR1 MGHRA and CDR2 YSYEKL come from the germline V gene. V lost 1 base and J lost 5, with 12 bases in between.

V is TRBV27 and J is TRBJ1-1; D possibly corresponds to TRBD1 (6 bases). Germline lookup yields CDR1 MNHEY and CDR2 SMNVEV (reference sequence). This CDR3 has 15 amino acids. The V gene lost 3 bases and the J gene lost 5 bases, with 16 bases spanning the gap. This CDR3 is CASSLVRGYWTEAFF. CDR3 nucleotides: TGTGCCAGCAGTTTGGTGAGGGGGTATTGGACTGAAGCTTTCTTT.

V is TRBV5-6 and J is TRBJ2-2; 8 bases line up with TRBD2. Germline trimming cut 7 bases from V and 0 bases from J; bases unmatched to any gene: 8. CDR1 is SGHDT and CDR2 is YYEEEE in the germline V gene. The CDR3 totals 16 residues. DNA for the CDR3: TGTGCCAGCGTTCCTAGCGGGTTCGCGAACACCGGGGAGCTGTTTTTT. It specifies CASVPSGFANTGELFF. The full variable domain, completed using reference TRBV5-6 and TRBJ2-2, is DAGVTQSPTHLIKTRGQQVTLRCSPKSGHDTVSWYQQALGQGPQFIFQYYEEEERQRGNFPDRFSGHQFPNYSSELNVNALLLGDSALYLCASVPSGFANTGELFFGEGSRLTVL.

This clone was observed a handful of times. The V and J genes are TRBV7-6 and TRBJ2-1; D is possibly TRBD2 (7 bases). The germline V gene has CDR1 SGHVS and CDR2 FNYEAQ. The CDR3 is 15 amino acids. V lost 5 bases, J lost 3 bases, and 14 bases lay in between. Written as DNA, the CDR3 is TGTGCCAGCAGCCCCCGGGGGGCGATCTACAATGAGCAGTTCTTC. Translated, it gives CASSPRGAIYNEQFF.

This chain connects TRBV19 to TRBJ1-2; possible D gene TRBD1, 5 bases. CDR3 length equals 15 residues. Trimming took 2 bases from V and 7 from J, leaving 17 bases between them. CDR1 and CDR2 (germline): LNHDA, SQIVND (reference sequence). The CDR3 region is CASSIRGPLGAGYTF. DNA for the CDR3: TGTGCCAGTAGTATAAGGGGCCCCCTAGGGGCTGGCTACACCTTC.

The chain is built from TRBV10-1 and TRBJ2-7, with D maybe TRBD1 (6 bases). The length of the CDR3 is 13 residues. Germline values: CDR1 WNHNN, CDR2 SYGVQD (reference sequence). V was shortened by 2 bases and J by 3 bases, with 8 bases between the two germline ends. The CDR3 DNA reads as TGCGCCAGCAGTGAGGGCAGGGGCTACGAGCAGTACTTC. Its translation is CASSEGRGYEQYF.

This chain uses TRBV11-2 with TRBJ1-2; D uncertain. The ends were cut back, 5 bases at V and 4 bases at J, with 8 bases in the middle. The CDR3 runs to 12 residues. Germline CDR1 reads SGHAT; CDR2 reads FQNNGV. As DNA, the CDR3 is TGTGCCAGCAGCCTGGACGGCTATGGCTACACCTTC. This gives the protein CASSLDGYGYTF.

This chain links TRBV6-2 or TRBV6-3 with TRBJ2-7, with 7 bases that match TRBD1. Losses at the gene ends were 6 bases for V and 6 bases for J; bases not matched to a gene: 8. This CDR3 spans 13 amino acids. CDR1 is MNHEY and CDR2 is SVGEGT in the germline V gene. The CDR3 bases are TGTGCCAGCAGCTGGACAGGTCGGGGCGAGCAGTACTTC. Amino acid sequence: CASSWTGRGEQYF.

This clone was seen a single time. V is TRBV18 and J is TRBJ1-1; TRBD1 matches 8 bases. The V gene end was trimmed by 0 bases and the J gene end by 2 bases; junction bases not matched to a gene: 11. The CDR3 length is 18 residues. CDR1 and CDR2 (germline): KGHSH, LQKENI. The CDR3 loop is CASSPPVPRQGSNTEAFF. Here the CDR3 DNA reads TGTGCCAGCTCACCACCGGTCCCTCGACAGGGGTCAAACACTGAAGCTTTCTTT.

The chain couples TRBV9 to TRBJ2-4, with D unresolved. The CDR3 has 18 amino acids. Germline assignment: CDR1 SGDLS and CDR2 YYNGEE. Trimming pared 0 bases from V and 3 bases from J, leaving 19 bases between. CDR3 amino acids: CASSVGMRQFEVKNIQYF. The CDR3 nucleotides read TGTGCCAGCAGCGTAGGGATGCGGCAGTTTGAAGTCAAAAACATTCAGTACTTC.

The V and J genes are TRBV19 and TRBJ1-5; D is unresolved. The germline CDR1 and CDR2 sequences are LNHDA and SQIVND (reference sequence). V was shortened by 3 bases and J by 9 bases, with 9 bases between the two germline ends. The CDR3 length is 12 residues. CDR3 nucleotides: TGTGCCAGTAGTATGGGCGCGGGGCCCCAGCATTTT. Protein: CASSMGAGPQHF.

The CDR3 nucleotides are TGTGCCAGCAACGGGGTTGGGAGCAATCAGCCCCAGCATTTT. Protein sequence: CASNGVGSNQPQHF. The chain joins TRBV27 to TRBJ1-5; D remains unclear. Per the germline V gene, CDR1 is MNHEY and CDR2 is SMNVEV (reference sequence). This CDR3 has 14 residues. The V gene lost 7 bases and the J gene lost 1 base, with 11 bases spanning the gap.